What follows describes a single T cell receptor beta chain. Germline V gives CDR1 MNHEY, CDR2 SVGEGT. Trimming at V came to 2 bases and at J to 7 bases, leaving 15 bases not matched to a gene. This CDR3 is built from 18 residues. Study processing details: Amplification from reference gene primers served as the basis for estimated nucleated cell counts. The repertoire was sequenced with immunoSEQ multiplex PCR; TCRdb's copy has only in-frame clones and lacks some. V, J and clone size are those of that table, while D and trimming were read from the DNA. The sample has 120,000 or so clones; roughly 80% are singletons. This sample was taken from a study of blood T cell repertoires in COVID-19. Study-wide context: Samples taken during acute and convalescent COVID-19 were collected in the United States, Italy and Spain.

This clonotype originated in a woman aged 45-60 years with acute or convalescent COVID-19. The V gene is TRBV6-2 or TRBV6-3, the J gene TRBJ2-1, with TRBD2 matching over 9 bases. The source material was peripheral blood. The DNA of the CDR3 is TGTGCCAGCAGTTACGTACGCGGGGGGGGAAAAGGGAATAATGAGCAGTTCTTC. Protein: CASSYVRGGGKGNNEQFF.